This T cell receptor beta chain was documented in a study of CD8+ T cells in alopecia areata (dated by TCRdb to between 2018 and 2020). For context, the study as a whole: The treated patients took part in an open-label pilot trial in which moderate-to-severe alopecia areata was treated with oral tofacitinib at 5 to 10 mg twice daily. Patients received tofacitinib for 6 to 18 months and were then followed off drug for 6 months to check for delayed response and recurrence. In treated patients, disease severity was measured using the SALT score, which gives the percentage of scalp surface area affected. The study used high-throughput TCRbeta sequencing to examine T cell clonal expansion in alopecia areata, in both the C3H/HeJ mouse model and human patients. Human TCRbeta sequencing covered scalp tissue and sorted CD4+ and CD8+ peripheral blood T cells from patchy and totalis/universalis alopecia areata patients and healthy controls. Biopsies were taken from tofacitinib-treated patients at baseline and again at 4 and 24 weeks into treatment, and several of those patients also had a later scalp biopsy. Scalp clonality was compared across normal scalp (n=4), patchy alopecia areata scalp (n=8), and alopecia totalis/universalis scalp (n=8). RNA came from the PAXgene miRNA kit for fixed scalp, the miRNeasy kit for PBMCs, and the RNeasy kit for mouse skin. TCRbeta CDR3 regions were amplified by immunoSEQ multiplex PCR with 35 Vbeta forward and 13 Jbeta reverse primers. Study-wide conclusions, independent of this receptor: Compared with mice, TCR sequences shared between patients were less clear, possibly partly because of HLA diversity across the patient population. Higher clonality and more expanded CD8+ clones were observed in lesional scalp than in normal scalp, particularly in alopecia totalis/universalis, a finding suggestive of antigenic drive. With tofacitinib, both scalp clonality and the number of expanded CD8+ clones among the top 100 scalp clones went down significantly. Many expanded lesional clones were found to persist in scalp and blood during tofacitinib treatment, and relapse after treatment cessation may be partly explained by this persistence. Unlike mouse skin, which is dominated by gammadelta T cells, normal human skin has resident alphabeta T cells that are also sequenced, and this complicates analysis of the scalp TCR repertoire. Because the treated cohort was small and included a single nonresponder, larger studies are needed to assess links between baseline CD8+ expansion and response.

The treatment or condition label corresponds to: oral pan-JAK inhibitor, 5-10 mg twice daily. Lesional scalp punch biopsies and peripheral blood were obtained from alopecia areata patients. PBMCs were isolated by density centrifugation and stained for CD3, CD4 and CD8, and CD4+ and CD8+ T cells were sorted on a FACSAria. At the junction V is shortened by 4 bases and J by 4 bases, with 11 bases in between. The germline V gene encodes CDR1 GTSNPN and CDR2 SVGIG (reference sequence). Counted from cysteine to phenylalanine, this CDR3 has 13 amino acids. The only DNA kept is the CDR3, 39 bases in frame from the first base. Preparation of the library involved the immunoSEQ multiplex PCR assay. For TCR sequencing, RNA was extracted from every sample and reverse transcribed into cDNA to serve as template. First-strand cDNA was synthesized using SuperScript III with a 2:1 mix of oligo-dT and random hexamers. A synthetic immune receptor repertoire was used to gauge amplification bias, and whatever bias remained was removed computationally. On the authors' methods: Raw reads were preprocessed to remove errors, and CDR3 was defined according to IMGT conventions as the region from the conserved cysteine to phenylalanine. Clonality was computed as 1 minus the Shannon entropy, with the entropy normalized by log2 of the number of productive unique TCRs. CD4 or CD8 identity of scalp clones was inferred by cross-referencing scalp TCRbeta sequences with sorted blood CD4 and CD8 repertoires. The table comes from immuneACCESS by way of TCRdb, which keeps in-frame sequences with V and J called. Part of the clones is missing from these tables; in studies checked, under half for an unresolved V gene and the rest for unknown reasons. V and J calls and clone size are given by that table; D and trimming were obtained from the DNA. The sample data list about 210,000 clones, and approximately 45% of these were observed just once. The ten largest clonotypes hold roughly 2.8% of the sample.

About this clone: Its antigen remains unidentified. The input lacks base qualities; no much larger clone sits a single base away.

This TCR derives from a human donor with alopecia areata. Source: CD4+ T cells sorted from blood, taken at approximately week 36, from a patient treated with tofacitinib. The sequence is built from TRBV30 and TRBJ1-5, with the identity of the D gene unclear. CDR3 region: CAWNGGYNQPQHF. In nucleotide form, the sequence is TGTGCCTGGAATGGAGGGTATAATCAGCCCCAGCATTTT.